The 20 T cell receptor beta chains below were found in one sample sequenced in a study of T-cell memory formation after mild COVID-19 (dated by TCRdb to the early 2020s). The protocol used for the library was 5' RACE. For sequencing, an Illumina NovaSeq 6000 was employed. The raw public data were reprocessed by TCRdb itself: fastp quality trimming at Q25, MiXCR clonotype calling, in-frame beta chains only. Here each entry gathers all rows of one CDR3 protein and keeps the most common genes and DNA. In all, the sample holds about 270,000 distinct CDR3 sequences, and around 15% of those were seen once. 20% to 25% of the sample belongs to the ten largest clones. What was sequenced was PBMCs or a T cell subset sorted from them (not recorded which). The receptors shown here come from a man aged 18-30 years who had mild COVID-19 (a few samples of this study predate the infection). The sample titles of this study are shuffled in the database, so cell type and time point are left out; the donor was told from shared clones.

This clonotype was seen a few times. The chain uses TRBV20-1 and TRBJ2-1; 7 nucleotides agree with TRBD1. Germline CDR1 is DFQATT and CDR2 is SNEGSKA (reference sequence). V lost 2 bases to trimming and J lost 2 bases; unmatched junction nucleotides: 6. The CDR3 sequence is 15 residues long. CDR3 region: CSARRAGGTYNEQFF. As DNA, the CDR3 is TGCAGTGCTAGAAGGGCAGGGGGAACCTACAATGAGCAGTTCTTC.

The chain is built from TRBV20-1 and TRBJ2-2; D is uncertain. Per germline, CDR1 DFQATT and CDR2 SNEGSKA (reference sequence). The V end was cut by 2 bases, the J end by 7 bases, with 5 bases between. This CDR3 has 11 amino acids. The CDR3 sequence: CSARLNGELFF. The DNA for the CDR3 is TGCAGTGCTAGATTAAACGGGGAGCTGTTTTTT.

This clonotype was counted between two and nine times. This chain links TRBV29-1 with TRBJ2-2; 7 nucleotides align to TRBD1. CDR1 and CDR2 from the germline V gene are SQVTM and ANQGSEA. V was clipped by 6 bases and J by 0 bases; unmatched bases: 7. The CDR3 runs 15 residues. The CDR3 is CSVGDSYANTGELFF. The CDR3 bases are TGCAGCGTGGGGGACAGTTACGCGAACACCGGGGAGCTGTTTTTT.

This CDR3 reads CASSPGPSSDTQYF. Here the CDR3 DNA reads TGTGCCAGCAGCCCCGGCCCAAGCAGTGATACGCAGTATTTT. The chain couples TRBV3-1 to TRBJ2-3; D is unresolved. The CDR3 is made up of 14 amino acids. Germline V CDR1 and CDR2: LGHDT, YNNKEL (reference sequence). V was cut by 4 bases and J by 6 bases, with 14 bases left in between.

This chain connects TRBV3-1 to TRBJ2-7; the match to TRBD1 covers 8 bases. The germline V gene encodes CDR1 LGHDT and CDR2 YNNKEL (reference sequence). The CDR3 length is 13 residues. The ends lost 3 bases at V and 5 bases at J; junction bases unmatched: 3. The CDR3 DNA follows: TGTGCCAGCAGCCAGACAGGGGTACACGAGCAGTACTTC. Translation: CASSQTGVHEQYF.

The chain has TRBV7-9 and TRBJ1-6, with a tentative D call TRBD1 (5 bases). This CDR3 contains 15 residues. The V and J ends lost 0 bases and 6 bases respectively, with 9 bases between them. Germline assignment: CDR1 SEHNR and CDR2 FQNEAQ (reference sequence). Written as DNA, the CDR3 is TGTGCCAGCAGCTTAGCCGGCAGGGCTAATTCACCCCTCCACTTT. The encoded protein is CASSLAGRANSPLHF.

Only a few counts were recorded for this clonotype. The rearrangement links TRBV3-1 to TRBJ2-2, with D tentatively TRBD1 or TRBD2 (5 bases each). From germline, CDR1 is LGHDT and CDR2 YNNKEL (reference sequence). CDR3 length: 15 residues. V lost 4 bases to trimming and J lost 6 bases, with 15 bases between them. The CDR3 is CASSPLTGDPGELFF. The DNA for the CDR3 is TGTGCCAGCAGCCCCTTAACCGGGGACCCCGGGGAGCTGTTTTTT.

The CDR3 DNA reads TGTGCCAGCAGCCAGGTTGTGGGGGGGGCAGCAGATACGCAGTATTTT. This sequence encodes CASSQVVGGAADTQYF. The chain recombines TRBV4-2 with TRBJ2-3, with D perhaps TRBD2 (7 bases). Germline CDR1 reads LGHNA; CDR2 reads YNFKEQ. The CDR3 contains 16 residues. Between the trimmed V and J ends, which lost 3 bases and 4 bases, there was a span of 17 bases.

This clonotype was observed a handful of times. The chain couples TRBV6-2 or TRBV6-3 to TRBJ2-7, with unresolved D. Trimming shortened V by 7 bases and J by 5 bases, and 21 bases separated the two germline ends. Germline CDR1 reads MNHEY; CDR2 reads SVGEGT. The CDR3 is made up of 15 amino acids. The CDR3, as DNA: TGTGCCAGCACCGCTCACGGGTTTCTTCAGAACGAGCAGTACTTC. It is translated as CASTAHGFLQNEQYF.

This clonotype was found a few times. The CDR3 is CASSFSSGGSEAFF. The CDR3 DNA sequence: TGTGCCAGCAGCTTCTCGTCCGGGGGCAGCGAAGCTTTCTTT. The J gene is TRBJ1-1, the V gene TRBV11-1, with TRBD1 as a possible D gene (6 bases). CDR3 length: 14 residues. In germline, CDR1 is SGHAT, CDR2 FQDESV (reference sequence). Trimming left V 3 bases short and J 8 bases short, with 16 bases between.

The chain uses TRBV6-2 or TRBV6-3 and TRBJ1-5; D not certain. V was cut by 6 bases and J by 13 bases, with 31 bases left in between. CDR1 is MNHEY and CDR2 is SVGEGT in the germline V gene. CDR3 length: 17 amino acids. CDR3 amino acids: CASRRAAALISGPWQHF. CDR3 DNA: TGTGCCAGCAGACGGGCTGCAGCACTCATCTCTGGGCCATGGCAGCATTTT.

This clonotype was detected a few times. This sequence joins TRBV7-2 and TRBJ2-4; tentatively, D is TRBD1 or TRBD2 (5 bases each). Germline assignment: CDR1 SGHTA and CDR2 FQGNSA. Trimming left V 5 bases short and J 5 bases short, with 13 bases between. The CDR3 has 14 residues. CDR3 bases: TGTGCCAGCAGCCTGTCGGGGCCACAAAACATTCAGTACTTC. It translates to CASSLSGPQNIQYF.

This clonotype has more than one count but fewer than ten. The chain recombines TRBV5-1 with TRBJ2-1; TRBD2 matches 8 bases. The germline CDR1 and CDR2 sequences are SGHRS and YFSETQ. Trimming took 6 bases from V and 12 from J; bases not matched to a gene: 17. This CDR3 is 15 amino acids long. For the CDR3, the DNA is TGCGCCAGCACCCCCTTATCGGGGGGGGCAAGGGTGCAGTTCTTC. Its translation is CASTPLSGGARVQFF.

The chain uses TRBV5-1 and TRBJ1-2; D remains unclear. CDR1 and CDR2 from the germline V gene are SGHRS and YFSETQ. The CDR3 is 13 residues long. V dropped 4 bases and J dropped 6 bases, with 13 bases sitting between them. CDR3 protein: CASSARWADGYTF. CDR3 coding DNA: TGCGCCAGCAGCGCCAGATGGGCGGATGGCTACACCTTC.

A few counts support this clonotype. The CDR3 spells CASSLARGKGGYTF. The CDR3 DNA reads TGTGCCAGCAGTTTAGCCCGGGGAAAGGGTGGCTACACCTTC. This chain links TRBV12-3 or TRBV12-4 with TRBJ1-2; D not resolved. The V and J ends lost 0 bases and 7 bases respectively, with 12 bases between them. This CDR3 has 14 residues.

The rearrangement uses TRBV2 and TRBJ2-3; D remains unclear. The germline gives CDR1 SNHLY, CDR2 FYNNEI. Trimming shortened V by 6 bases and J by 0 bases, and 10 bases separated the two germline ends. This CDR3 has 14 residues. Here the CDR3 DNA reads TGTGCCAGCAGAATCGACACCAGCACAGATACGCAGTATTTT. Its protein product is CASRIDTSTDTQYF.

The sample holds a few counts of this clonotype. This chain uses TRBV4-1 with TRBJ2-3; D not certain. V lost 0 bases, J lost 2 bases, and 15 bases lay in between. Germline loops: CDR1 MGHRA, CDR2 YSYEKL. CDR3 size: 17 residues. This chain's CDR3 is CASSQDTGRLLTDTQYF. CDR3 DNA: TGCGCCAGCAGCCAAGATACCGGGCGCCTTCTCACAGATACGCAGTATTTT.

The chain carries TRBV9 and TRBJ1-1; D might be TRBD1 (5 bases). Between the trimmed V and J ends, which lost 0 bases and 4 bases, there was a span of 13 bases. The CDR3 extends over 15 amino acids. Germline CDR1 is SGDLS and CDR2 is YYNGEE. The CDR3 DNA sequence: TGTGCCAGCAGCGTAGAGGGGACGGGGGGCACTGAAGCTTTCTTT. It encodes CASSVEGTGGTEAFF. Using reference TRBV9 and TRBJ1-1 for the parts outside the CDR3, the full variable domain is DSGVTQTPKHLITATGQRVTLRCSPRSGDLSVYWYQQSLDQGLQFLIQYYNGEERAKGNILERFSAQQFPDLHSELNLSSLELGDSALYFCASSVEGTGGTEAFFGQGTRLTVV.

This clonotype was observed a few times. The V and J genes are TRBV7-9 and TRBJ1-2; D ambiguous. The CDR3 is made up of 12 amino acids. Germline CDR1 reads SEHNR; CDR2 reads FQNEAQ (reference sequence). V lost 5 bases, J lost 7 bases, and 11 bases lay in between. This CDR3 is CASSQSNFGYTF. As DNA, the CDR3 is TGTGCCAGCAGCCAGTCCAATTTTGGCTACACCTTC.

The V and J genes are TRBV18 and TRBJ2-2; the D is unclear. Germline CDR1 KGHSH, CDR2 LQKENI. Between the trimmed V and J ends, which lost 0 bases and 0 bases, there was a span of 5 bases. The CDR3 length is 15 residues. The DNA of the CDR3 is TGTGCCAGCTCACCACCGGCAGCGAACACCGGGGAGCTGTTTTTT. Protein: CASSPPAANTGELFF.